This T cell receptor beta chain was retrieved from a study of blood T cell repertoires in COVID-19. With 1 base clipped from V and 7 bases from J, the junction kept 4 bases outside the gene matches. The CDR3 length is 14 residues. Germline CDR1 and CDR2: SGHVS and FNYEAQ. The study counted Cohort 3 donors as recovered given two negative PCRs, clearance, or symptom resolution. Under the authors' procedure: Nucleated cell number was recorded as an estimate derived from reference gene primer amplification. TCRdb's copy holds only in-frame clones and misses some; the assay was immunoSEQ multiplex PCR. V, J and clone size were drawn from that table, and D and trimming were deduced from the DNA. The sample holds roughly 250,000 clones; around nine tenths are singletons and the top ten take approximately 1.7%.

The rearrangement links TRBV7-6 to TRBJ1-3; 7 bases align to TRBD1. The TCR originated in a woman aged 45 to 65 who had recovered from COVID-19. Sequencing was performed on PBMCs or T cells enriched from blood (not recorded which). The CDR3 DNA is TGTGCCAGCAGCTTAGTAACAGGGGCGAACACCATATATTTT. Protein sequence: CASSLVTGANTIYF.